A single sample gave rise to the 23 T cell receptor beta chains below, sequenced in a study of CD8 T cells in ankylosing spondylitis. From the 5' RACE reads, TCRdb called clonotypes with MiXCR, one entry per CDR3 protein. Among 40,000 or so distinct CDR3 sequences, approximately 2.6% were seen once, and the ten largest hold approximately 4.2%. The sample was blood, either unsorted or a sorted T cell fraction (not recorded which). These receptors were collected from a male donor with ankylosing spondylitis or in good health (not recorded which).

There are many counts of this clonotype. CDR3 sequence: CASSVAWTGGEQYF. CDR3 nucleotides: TGTGCCAGCAGCGTAGCCTGGACAGGGGGCGAGCAGTACTTC. The chain employs TRBV9 and TRBJ2-7; 10 bases agree with TRBD1. The CDR3 consists of 14 residues. Germline trimming cut 0 bases from V and 6 bases from J; bases unmatched to any gene: 3. CDR1 is SGDLS and CDR2 is YYNGEE in the germline V gene.

This clonotype was counted ten times or more. The chain carries TRBV9 and TRBJ2-2, with a possible D match to TRBD2 (5 bases). Germline lookup yields CDR1 SGDLS and CDR2 YYNGEE. This CDR3 spans 15 amino acids. Deletions cut 0 bases from V and 5 bases from J, with 11 bases between. CDR3 protein: CASSVGGLGTGELFF. CDR3 sequence (DNA): TGTGCCAGCAGCGTAGGAGGGTTGGGGACCGGGGAGCTGTTTTTT.

This sequence joins TRBV9 and TRBJ2-7; 12 bases map to TRBD2. The CDR3 spans 16 residues. Germline V lookup: CDR1 SGDLS, CDR2 YYNGEE. V trimming: 4 bases; J trimming: 5 bases; junction bases outside the gene matches: 10. The CDR3 DNA follows: TGTGCCAGCAGCCCCTCCGGGACTAGCGGGTCCCACGAGCAGTACTTC. Translation gives CASSPSGTSGSHEQYF.

This clonotype came up many times. J is TRBJ1-5 and V is TRBV9; TRBD1 agrees at 8 bases. The germline V gene encodes CDR1 SGDLS and CDR2 YYNGEE. Trimming at V came to 2 bases and at J to 6 bases, leaving 4 bases not matched to a gene. The length of the CDR3 is 14 residues. The DNA for the CDR3 is TGTGCCAGCAGCGTCGGGACAGGCCTTCAGCCCCAGCATTTT. It yields the protein CASSVGTGLQPQHF.

This clonotype was recorded at least ten times. The chain recombines TRBV9 with TRBJ2-1, with 9 bases identical to TRBD2. Germline CDR1 reads SGDLS; CDR2 reads YYNGEE. Trimming removed 7 bases from V and 0 bases from J; junction bases left unmatched: 5. CDR3 length equals 15 residues. CDR3 sequence: CASGYSGSSYNEQFF. CDR3 nucleotide sequence: TGTGCCAGCGGGTATAGCGGGAGCTCCTACAATGAGCAGTTCTTC. Full variable domain (remainder filled in from reference TRBV9 and TRBJ2-1): DSGVTQTPKHLITATGQRVTLRCSPRSGDLSVYWYQQSLDQGLQFLIQYYNGEERAKGNILERFSAQQFPDLHSELNLSSLELGDSALYFCASGYSGSSYNEQFFGPGTRLTVL.

This clonotype was recorded many times. The gene calls are TRBV9 and TRBJ1-1; D gene unclear. Trimming took off 4 bases at V and 2 bases at J, with 9 bases between the two ends. Germline V gene sequence: CDR1 SGDLS, CDR2 YYNGEE. This CDR3 spans 13 amino acids. In DNA form, the CDR3 reads TGTGCCAGCAGCCCCCACGCAAACACTGAAGCTTTCTTT. Residues: CASSPHANTEAFF.

This clonotype was seen many times. The rearrangement joins TRBV9 to TRBJ2-3; unclear D gene. Deletions cut 0 bases from V and 2 bases from J, with 4 bases between. The CDR3 has 13 amino acids. Germline values: CDR1 SGDLS, CDR2 YYNGEE. Written as DNA, the CDR3 is TGTGCCAGCAGCGTAGGGTACACAGATACGCAGTATTTT. This codes for CASSVGYTDTQYF.

In this sample, this clonotype turned up many times. This chain links TRBV9 with TRBJ2-1; D call uncertain. V lost 1 base and J 8 bases, leaving 10 bases between the germline ends. The germline V gene has CDR1 SGDLS and CDR2 YYNGEE. The CDR3 is 13 amino acids. As DNA, the CDR3 is TGTGCCAGCAGCGTAACTTTCCTCCATGAGCAGTTCTTC. It encodes CASSVTFLHEQFF.

In this sample, this clonotype turned up many times. The CDR3 region has the DNA TGTGCCAGCAGCGCCAGACGTCAGGGTAGCTCCTACAATGAGCAGTTCTTC. The encoded protein is CASSARRQGSSYNEQFF. V and J are TRBV9 and TRBJ2-1; D possibly corresponds to TRBD1 (5 bases). With 3 bases removed from V and 0 bases from J, the gap between germline ends came to 16 bases. Germline V lookup: CDR1 SGDLS, CDR2 YYNGEE. The CDR3 spans 17 residues. The whole variable domain, remainder taken from reference TRBV9 and TRBJ2-1, is DSGVTQTPKHLITATGQRVTLRCSPRSGDLSVYWYQQSLDQGLQFLIQYYNGEERAKGNILERFSAQQFPDLHSELNLSSLELGDSALYFCASSARRQGSSYNEQFFGPGTRLTVL.

V gene TRBV9 combines with J gene TRBJ2-7; 9 nucleotides agree with TRBD1. Trimming cost V 0 bases and J 7 bases; bases outside gene matches: 5. The CDR3 runs 14 residues. The germline CDR1 and CDR2 sequences are SGDLS and YYNGEE. The CDR3 reads CASSVGDRVEEQYF. The CDR3 DNA is TGTGCCAGCAGCGTAGGGGACAGGGTGGAGGAGCAGTACTTC. The full variable domain, in which reference TRBV9 and TRBJ2-7 provide the parts outside the CDR3, is DSGVTQTPKHLITATGQRVTLRCSPRSGDLSVYWYQQSLDQGLQFLIQYYNGEERAKGNILERFSAQQFPDLHSELNLSSLELGDSALYFCASSVGDRVEEQYFGPGTRLTVT.

This clonotype showed up many times. The chain couples TRBV9 to TRBJ2-3, with TRBD2 matching 14 bases. The germline gives CDR1 SGDLS, CDR2 YYNGEE. V lost 4 bases to trimming and J lost 10 bases; unmatched junction nucleotides: 11. The CDR3 extends over 16 amino acids. CDR3 residues: CASSPRTSGRIFSQYF. The CDR3 DNA sequence: TGTGCCAGCAGCCCGCGGACTAGCGGGAGGATTTTTTCGCAGTATTTT.

This clonotype showed up many times. This chain uses TRBV9 with TRBJ1-6, with a weak D call TRBD1 (5 bases). CDR1 is SGDLS and CDR2 is YYNGEE in the germline V gene. V dropped 7 bases and J dropped 5 bases, with 16 bases sitting between them. The CDR3 spans 15 residues. CDR3 sequence reads: CASQPAGSDNSPLHF. The CDR3, as DNA: TGTGCCAGCCAACCGGCAGGGTCCGATAATTCACCCCTCCACTTT.

Only a few counts were recorded for this clonotype. The chain recombines TRBV9 with TRBJ2-1; 8 positions match TRBD2. Germline lookup yields CDR1 SGDLS and CDR2 YYNGEE. Trimming cost V 4 bases and J 4 bases; bases outside gene matches: 10. The CDR3 covers 16 residues. This chain's CDR3 is CASSPLGAGVYNEQFF. The CDR3 DNA reads as TGTGCCAGCAGCCCCCTTGGAGCGGGAGTGTACAATGAGCAGTTCTTC.

This clonotype was recorded many times. Compared with germline, one end of the junction differs, possibly owing to a read error. This sequence joins TRBV9 and TRBJ1-2, with TRBD1 identical over 7 bases. Germline V CDR1 and CDR2: SGDLS, YYNGEE. The CDR3 length is 12 residues. CDR3 nucleotide sequence: TGTGCCAGCAGCTCGACAGGGTACGGCTCCACCTTC. Encoded protein: CASSSTGYGSTF.

In its sample, this clonotype was seen many times. The V call is TRBV9, the J call TRBJ2-5; 7 bases are a match to TRBD1. With 4 bases clipped from V and 5 bases from J, the junction kept 8 bases outside the gene matches. Germline V gives CDR1 SGDLS, CDR2 YYNGEE. This CDR3 is 14 amino acids long. The CDR3 DNA follows: TGTGCCAGCAGCTGGGGACAGCGACTGGAGACCCAGTACTTC. The encoded protein is CASSWGQRLETQYF. Filled out from reference TRBV9 and TRBJ2-5, the complete variable domain reads DSGVTQTPKHLITATGQRVTLRCSPRSGDLSVYWYQQSLDQGLQFLIQYYNGEERAKGNILERFSAQQFPDLHSELNLSSLELGDSALYFCASSWGQRLETQYFGPGTRLLVL.

This clonotype has at least ten counts. The genes are TRBV9 and TRBJ1-6; D gene uncertain. The V gene's germline CDR1 is SGDLS and CDR2 YYNGEE. With 5 bases removed from V and 9 bases from J, the gap between germline ends came to 15 bases. The CDR3 is 14 residues long. The DNA for the CDR3 is TGTGCCAGCAGTGCCTCGTCAACACTTTCACCCCTCCACTTT. Translated: CASSASSTLSPLHF.

This clonotype has a count of ten or more. The chain employs TRBV9 and TRBJ2-7; TRBD1 matches at 7 bases. The V segment lost 4 bases and the J segment 2 bases; nucleotides outside the gene matches: 6. The germline gives CDR1 SGDLS, CDR2 YYNGEE. The CDR3 totals 14 residues. Written as DNA, the CDR3 is TGTGCCAGCAGCTTGGGACAGAGCACCTACGAGCAGTACTTC. Its translation is CASSLGQSTYEQYF.

In its sample, this clonotype was seen many times. The chain couples TRBV9 to TRBJ1-2; the D gene is possibly TRBD1 (6 bases). V gave up 0 bases and J gave up 4 bases, with 13 bases separating them. The CDR3 is 15 amino acids. Germline V lookup: CDR1 SGDLS, CDR2 YYNGEE. This CDR3 is CASSVETGSLYGYTF. The CDR3 coding sequence is TGTGCCAGCAGCGTAGAAACAGGGTCACTCTATGGCTACACCTTC.

This clonotype was found many times. The genes are TRBV9 and TRBJ2-7; D gene ambiguous. V lost 0 bases and J lost 6, with 13 bases in between. The CDR3 runs 14 residues. Germline-derived CDR1 and CDR2 are SGDLS and YYNGEE. This chain's CDR3 is CASSVEQTKAEQYF. In DNA, the CDR3 is TGTGCCAGCAGCGTAGAACAGACCAAAGCCGAGCAGTACTTC.

This clonotype was counted many times. The rearrangement joins TRBV9 to TRBJ2-1; D is uncertain. Germline CDR1 and CDR2: SGDLS and YYNGEE. This CDR3 has 14 amino acids. With 0 bases removed from V and 2 bases from J, the gap between germline ends came to 6 bases. The CDR3: CASSVGDPYNEQFF. The CDR3, as DNA: TGTGCCAGCAGCGTAGGGGATCCCTACAATGAGCAGTTCTTC.

This clonotype was observed at least ten times. The chain couples TRBV9 to TRBJ2-1; 11 bases are a match to TRBD2. Trimming took 4 bases from V and 2 from J; bases not matched to a gene: 2. The germline gives CDR1 SGDLS, CDR2 YYNGEE. The CDR3 is made up of 15 amino acids. CDR3 bases: TGTGCCAGCAGCCAGACTAGCGGGGCCTACAATGAGCAGTTCTTC. This encodes CASSQTSGAYNEQFF.

This clonotype was detected many times. CDR3 DNA sequence: TGTGCCAGCAGCGTAGCGGGCGGAAGGTTAAGATCAGATACGCAGTATTTT. As protein: CASSVAGGRLRSDTQYF. The rearrangement joins TRBV9 to TRBJ2-3; D gene uncertain. Trimming removed 0 bases from V and 4 bases from J, with 18 bases in between. This CDR3 has 17 amino acids. Germline V gives CDR1 SGDLS, CDR2 YYNGEE.

This clonotype was detected ten times or more. This chain connects TRBV9 to TRBJ2-2; D not certain. From germline, CDR1 is SGDLS and CDR2 YYNGEE. CDR3 size: 17 residues. The V end lost 0 bases, the J end lost 0 bases, and 12 bases lay between the germline ends. CDR3 nucleotides: TGTGCCAGCAGCGTAGCCCCGACACGCGCGAACACCGGGGAGCTGTTTTTT. This codes for CASSVAPTRANTGELFF.